The 16 T cell receptor beta chains below come from one sample, sequenced in a study of blood T cell repertoires in COVID-19. The table came from immunoSEQ multiplex PCR; TCRdb's copy has only in-frame clones and leaves some out. Here the sample spans under 250,000 clones, 75% to 85% being singletons. Sequenced material: peripheral blood. Receptors were obtained from a man aged 50 to 59 with active or convalescent COVID-19.

The genes are TRBV5-1 and TRBJ1-6; D is uncertain. Germline CDR1 and CDR2: SGHRS and YFSETQ. The V gene lost 0 bases and the J gene lost 5 bases, with 9 bases spanning the gap. This CDR3 spans 15 amino acids. The CDR3 nucleotides read TGCGCCAGCAGCTTGGACAGATTGGATAATTCACCCCTCCACTTT. Its translation: CASSLDRLDNSPLHF.

This chain uses TRBV25-1 with TRBJ2-1; 7 nucleotides agree with TRBD2. V shed 6 bases, J shed 10 bases, and the junction held 3 bases outside the gene matches. This CDR3 has 11 residues. CDR1 and CDR2 (germline): MGHDK, SYGVNS. The CDR3 reads CASRQTSEQFF. The CDR3 coding sequence is TGTGCCAGCAGGCAGACTAGCGAGCAGTTCTTC.

V and J are TRBV4-2 and TRBJ1-2, with 9 bases lining up with TRBD1. J lost 4 bases, V lost 4 bases, and 10 bases had no gene match. CDR1 is LGHNA, CDR2 YNFKEQ, per germline. This CDR3 region has 16 residues. The CDR3 sequence is CASSRESTGGPYGYTF. Written as DNA, the CDR3 is TGTGCCAGCAGCCGTGAATCGACAGGGGGTCCCTATGGCTACACCTTC.

This chain uses TRBV14 with TRBJ2-2; 9 bases align to TRBD2. V shed 0 bases and J 3 bases; nucleotides not matched to a gene: 8. Germline V gene sequence: CDR1 SGHDN, CDR2 FVKESK. This CDR3 comprises 18 residues. The CDR3 sequence: CASSQDTYLAGYTGELFF. The DNA of the CDR3 is TGTGCCAGCAGCCAAGATACTTACCTAGCGGGGTACACCGGGGAGCTGTTTTTT. Looking up the rest from reference TRBV14 and TRBJ2-2 gives the full variable domain: EAGVTQFPSHSVIEKGQTVTLRCDPISGHDNLYWYRRVMGKEIKFLLHFVKESKQDESGMPNNRFLAERTGGTYSTLKVQPAELEDSGVYFCASSQDTYLAGYTGELFFGEGSRLTVL.

The J gene is TRBJ1-2, the V gene TRBV4-3; 12 bases line up with TRBD1. This CDR3 contains 17 residues. The germline V gene encodes CDR1 LGHNA and CDR2 YSLEER. V shed 0 bases, J shed 5 bases, and the junction held 7 bases outside the gene matches. The CDR3 nucleotides read TGCGCCAGCAGCCAAGATGGAGGGACAGGGGGCGGGTATGGCTACACCTTC. Translating it yields CASSQDGGTGGGYGYTF.

The chain has TRBV18 and TRBJ1-2, with TRBD1 matching over 8 bases. The CDR3 covers 15 residues. The V and J ends lost 4 bases and 6 bases, in that order; junction bases with no gene match: 10. The germline V gene has CDR1 KGHSH and CDR2 LQKENI. CDR3 loop: CASSQGTGWVDGYTF. The CDR3 DNA reads as TGTGCCAGCTCACAGGGGACAGGTTGGGTCGATGGCTACACCTTC. Variable domain in full (rest from reference TRBV18 and TRBJ1-2): NAGVMQNPRHLVRRRGQEARLRCSPMKGHSHVYWYRQLPEEGLKFMVYLQKENIIDESGMPKERFSAEFPKEGPSILRIQQVVRGDSAAYFCASSQGTGWVDGYTFGSGTRLTVV.

The chain couples TRBV11-3 to TRBJ2-1, with 7 bases fitting TRBD1. CDR1 is SGHNT, CDR2 YENEEA, per germline. The CDR3 sequence is 17 residues long. V was clipped by 5 bases and J by 4 bases; unmatched bases: 14. The CDR3 reads CASSQLSGTEDYNEQFF. CDR3 in DNA: TGTGCCAGCAGCCAACTGTCCGGGACAGAAGATTACAATGAGCAGTTCTTC.

The chain has TRBV19 and TRBJ1-6; D possibly corresponds to TRBD1 (5 bases). Looked up from germline, CDR1 is LNHDA and CDR2 is SQIVND (reference sequence). CDR3 length equals 14 residues. The germline V and J ends were trimmed by 5 bases and 10 bases, with 15 bases remaining between them. CDR3 protein: CASSPGRQGSPLHF. The CDR3 DNA reads TGTGCCAGTAGTCCAGGGAGGCAGGGATCACCCCTCCACTTT.

The chain has TRBV25-1 and TRBJ1-1, with 10 nucleotides matching TRBD1. CDR3 length: 16 residues. Looked up from germline, CDR1 is MGHDK and CDR2 is SYGVNS. The trim removed 2 bases at V and 4 bases at J, leaving 7 bases unmatched. In nucleotides, the CDR3 is TGTGCCAGCAGTGAACGGAACGACAGGGGGCGCACTGAAGCTTTCTTT. This gives the protein CASSERNDRGRTEAFF.

This clone has just a few counts. The V call is TRBV15, the J call TRBJ2-1, with 10 bases identical to TRBD2. The CDR3 is 17 amino acids. CDR1 and CDR2 from the germline V gene are LNHNV and YYDKDF (reference sequence). V was clipped by 0 bases and J by 7 bases; unmatched bases: 9. This CDR3 is CATSRELSLAGVNEQFF. Here the CDR3 DNA reads TGTGCCACCAGCAGAGAGTTGTCGCTAGCGGGAGTAAATGAGCAGTTCTTC.

This clone appeared once. The gene calls are TRBV28 and TRBJ2-3; TRBD2 might be the D (5 bases). Germline V gene data show CDR1 as MDHEN and CDR2 as SYDVKM. The CDR3 sequence is 17 residues long. The V and J ends lost 6 bases and 0 bases respectively, with 19 bases between them. CDR3 residues: CASSPLEADISTDTQYF. The CDR3 region has the DNA TGTGCCAGCAGCCCTTTAGAAGCGGATATAAGCACAGATACGCAGTATTTT.

V is TRBV21-1 and J is TRBJ2-7; TRBD1 is the table's D call, not checked against the DNA. TRBV21-1 is marked as a pseudogene. The CDR3 covers 13 residues. CDR3 residues: CASSKRGHGEQYV. The CDR3 nucleotides read TGTGCCAGCAGCAAAAGGGGACACGGCGAGCAGTACGTC.

This clone came up a few times. The V and J genes are TRBV19 and TRBJ1-2; 9 bases line up with TRBD1. V shed 6 bases and J 6 bases; nucleotides not matched to a gene: 5. The CDR3 is made up of 13 amino acids. Looked up from germline, CDR1 is LNHDA and CDR2 is SQIVND (reference sequence). CDR3 DNA sequence: TGTGCCAGTAGCCAGGGGGACAGGGATGGCTACACCTTC. It translates to CASSQGDRDGYTF.

This rearrangement joins TRBV7-9 to TRBJ1-2; the D is unclear. This CDR3 is built from 13 residues. The germline CDR1 and CDR2 sequences are SEHNR and FQNEAQ (reference sequence). V was pared by 4 bases and J by 2 bases, with 8 bases between. This CDR3 is CASSSSLNYGYTF. The CDR3 coding sequence is TGTGCCAGCAGCTCCTCCCTCAACTATGGCTACACCTTC.

The genes are TRBV5-1 and TRBJ2-7, with TRBD1 identical over 7 bases. V trimming: 0 bases; J trimming: 0 bases; junction bases outside the gene matches: 3. The CDR3 has 15 residues. Per germline, CDR1 SGHRS and CDR2 YFSETQ. In nucleotides, the CDR3 is TGCGCCAGCAGCTTGGGGGGACAGACCTCCTACGAGCAGTACTTC. Protein: CASSLGGQTSYEQYF.

The rearrangement links TRBV3-1 (or the pseudogene TRBV3-2) to TRBJ2-2; D gene uncertain. This CDR3 contains 17 residues. V was clipped by 4 bases and J by 4 bases, with 19 bases between them. Germline values: CDR1 LGHDT, CDR2 YNNKEL (reference sequence). For the CDR3, the DNA is TGTGCCAGCAGCCTGAAGAGTCAAAGCCCTTTCACCGGGGAGCTGTTTTTT. This sequence encodes CASSLKSQSPFTGELFF.